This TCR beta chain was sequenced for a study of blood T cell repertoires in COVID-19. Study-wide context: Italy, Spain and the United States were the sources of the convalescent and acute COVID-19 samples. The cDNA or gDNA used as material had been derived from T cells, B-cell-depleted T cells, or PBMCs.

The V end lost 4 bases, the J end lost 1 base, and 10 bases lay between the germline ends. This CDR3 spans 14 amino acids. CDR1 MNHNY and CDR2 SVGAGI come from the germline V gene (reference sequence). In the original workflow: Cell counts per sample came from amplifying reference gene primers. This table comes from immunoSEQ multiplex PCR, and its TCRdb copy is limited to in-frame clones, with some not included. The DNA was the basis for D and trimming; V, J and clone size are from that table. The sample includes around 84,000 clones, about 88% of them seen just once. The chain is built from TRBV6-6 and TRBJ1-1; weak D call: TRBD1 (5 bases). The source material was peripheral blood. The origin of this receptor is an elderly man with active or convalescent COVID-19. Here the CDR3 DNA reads TGTGCCAGCAGTTTTATAGGGGAGAACACTGAAGCTTTCTTT. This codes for CASSFIGENTEAFF.